This TCR beta chain was retrieved from a study of T-cell memory formation after mild COVID-19. CDR1 and CDR2 (germline): DFQATT, SNEGSKA (reference sequence). Between the trimmed V and J ends, which lost 3 bases and 0 bases, there was a span of 12 bases. This CDR3 spans 14 amino acids. Via MiXCR, TCRdb re-called the 5' RACE reads, giving one row per CDR3 protein. The table includes around 55,000 distinct CDR3 sequences, over 7.5% detected once. Ten or more counts support this clonotype. Its specificity is unknown. Study-level results: Contracting clones from day 15 to 85 had balanced CD4/CD8; later expanders favoured CD4+.

The TCR sequence derives from a man younger than 30 who had mild COVID-19 (a few samples of this study predate the infection). Cell type and time point are not known. Sequencing was done on a sample of PBMCs or a T cell subset sorted from them (not recorded which). The rearrangement links TRBV20-1 to TRBJ2-7; D gene unclear. CDR3 in DNA: TGCAGTGCTAGCGGCAGTTTTAGCTCCTACGAGCAGTACGTC. Its translation: CSASGSFSSYEQYV.